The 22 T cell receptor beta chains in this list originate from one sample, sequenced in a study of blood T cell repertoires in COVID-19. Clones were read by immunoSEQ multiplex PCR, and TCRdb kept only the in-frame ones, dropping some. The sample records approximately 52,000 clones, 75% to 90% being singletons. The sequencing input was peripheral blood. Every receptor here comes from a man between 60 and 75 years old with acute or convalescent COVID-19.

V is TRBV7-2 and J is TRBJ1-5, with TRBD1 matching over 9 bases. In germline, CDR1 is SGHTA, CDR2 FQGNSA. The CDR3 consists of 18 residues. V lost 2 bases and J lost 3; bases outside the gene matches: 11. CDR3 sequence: CASSLRRGWTGDNQPQHF. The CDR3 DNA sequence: TGTGCCAGCAGCTTACGCCGGGGTTGGACAGGGGACAATCAGCCCCAGCATTTT.

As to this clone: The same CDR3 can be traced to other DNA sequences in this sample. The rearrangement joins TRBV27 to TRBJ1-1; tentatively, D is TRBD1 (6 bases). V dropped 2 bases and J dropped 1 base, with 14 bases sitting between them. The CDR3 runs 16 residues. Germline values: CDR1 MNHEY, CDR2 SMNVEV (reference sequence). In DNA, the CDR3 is TGTGCCAGCAGTTTAGGAGAGGGGGTTGCGAACACTGAAGCTTTCTTT. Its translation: CASSLGEGVANTEAFF.

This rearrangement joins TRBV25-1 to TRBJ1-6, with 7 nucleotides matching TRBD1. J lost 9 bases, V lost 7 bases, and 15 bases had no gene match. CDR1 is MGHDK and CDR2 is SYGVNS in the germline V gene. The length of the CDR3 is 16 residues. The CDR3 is CASKSSAGGRGSPLHF. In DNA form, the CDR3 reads TGTGCCAGCAAATCCTCGGCAGGGGGAAGAGGTTCACCCCTCCACTTT.

The CDR3 bases are TGTGCCAGCAGCCAATTTTTAGGACAGGGGACTGGAAACACCATATATTTT. Amino acid sequence: CASSQFLGQGTGNTIYF. The rearrangement joins TRBV4-2 to TRBJ1-3, with 9 positions matching TRBD1. This CDR3 has 17 amino acids. Unmatched junction bases numbered 7, after V lost 2 bases and J lost 2 bases. Germline CDR1 and CDR2: LGHNA and YNFKEQ.

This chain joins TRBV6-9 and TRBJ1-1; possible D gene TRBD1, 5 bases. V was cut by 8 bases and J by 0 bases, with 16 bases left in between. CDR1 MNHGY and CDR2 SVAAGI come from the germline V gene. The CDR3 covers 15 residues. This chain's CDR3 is CASVPGRVMNTEAFF. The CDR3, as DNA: TGTGCCAGCGTACCCGGCAGGGTCATGAACACTGAAGCTTTCTTT.

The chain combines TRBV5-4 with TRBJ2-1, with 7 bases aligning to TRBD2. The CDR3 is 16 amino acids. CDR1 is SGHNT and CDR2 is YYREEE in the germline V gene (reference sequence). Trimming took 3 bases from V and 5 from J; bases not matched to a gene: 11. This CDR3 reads CASSWGGRLGNNEQFF. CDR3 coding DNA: TGTGCCAGCAGCTGGGGAGGGCGCCTAGGGAACAATGAGCAGTTCTTC.

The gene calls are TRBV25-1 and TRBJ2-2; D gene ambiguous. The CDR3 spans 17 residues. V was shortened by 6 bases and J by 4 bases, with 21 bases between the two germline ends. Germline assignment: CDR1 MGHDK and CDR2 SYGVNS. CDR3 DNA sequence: TGTGCCAGCAGCCCCCGTAGTCGTATCTCTTCCACCGGGGAGCTGTTTTTT. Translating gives CASSPRSRISSTGELFF. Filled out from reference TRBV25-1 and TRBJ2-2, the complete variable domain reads EADIYQTPRYLVIGTGKKITLECSQTMGHDKMYWYQQDPGMELHLIHYSYGVNSTEKGDLSSESTVSRIRTEHFPLTLESARPSHTSQYLCASSPRSRISSTGELFFGEGSRLTVL.

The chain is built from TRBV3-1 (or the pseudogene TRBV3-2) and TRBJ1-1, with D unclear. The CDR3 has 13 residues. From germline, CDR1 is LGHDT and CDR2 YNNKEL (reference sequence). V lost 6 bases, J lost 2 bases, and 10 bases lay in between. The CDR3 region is CASSRTENTEAFF. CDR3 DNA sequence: TGTGCCAGCAGTCGCACTGAAAACACTGAAGCTTTCTTT.

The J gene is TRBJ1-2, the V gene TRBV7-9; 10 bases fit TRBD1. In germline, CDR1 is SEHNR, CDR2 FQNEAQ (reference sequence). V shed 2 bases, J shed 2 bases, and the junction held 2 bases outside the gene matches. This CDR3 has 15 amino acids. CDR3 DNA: TGTGCCAGCAGCTTACCGGGACAGGGGAACTATGGCTACACCTTC. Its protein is CASSLPGQGNYGYTF.

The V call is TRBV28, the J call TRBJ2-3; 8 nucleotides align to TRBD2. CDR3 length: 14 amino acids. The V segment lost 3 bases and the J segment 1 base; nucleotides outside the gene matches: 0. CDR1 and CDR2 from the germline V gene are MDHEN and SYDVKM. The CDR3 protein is CASSLTSGTDTQYF. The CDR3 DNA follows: TGTGCCAGCAGTTTGACTAGCGGCACAGATACGCAGTATTTT.

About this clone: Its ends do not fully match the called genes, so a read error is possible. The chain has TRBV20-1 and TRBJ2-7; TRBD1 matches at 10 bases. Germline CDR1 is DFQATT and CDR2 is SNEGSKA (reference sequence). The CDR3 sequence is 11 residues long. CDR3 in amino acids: CSAGDRGQADF. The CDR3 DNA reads TGCAGTGCGGGCGACAGGGGGCAGGCGGACTTC.

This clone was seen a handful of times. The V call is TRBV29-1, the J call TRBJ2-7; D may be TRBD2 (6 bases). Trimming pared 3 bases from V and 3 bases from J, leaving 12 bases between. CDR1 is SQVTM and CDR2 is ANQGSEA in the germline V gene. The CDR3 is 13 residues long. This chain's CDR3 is CSVDKGGNYEQYF. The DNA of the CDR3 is TGCAGCGTTGATAAAGGCGGGAACTACGAGCAGTACTTC.

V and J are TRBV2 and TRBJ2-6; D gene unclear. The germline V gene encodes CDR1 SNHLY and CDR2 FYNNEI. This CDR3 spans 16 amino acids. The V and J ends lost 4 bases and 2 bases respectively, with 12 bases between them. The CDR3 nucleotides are TGTGCCAGCAGTGTCGAGAACTCTGCTGGGGCCAACGTCCTGACTTTC. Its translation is CASSVENSAGANVLTF.

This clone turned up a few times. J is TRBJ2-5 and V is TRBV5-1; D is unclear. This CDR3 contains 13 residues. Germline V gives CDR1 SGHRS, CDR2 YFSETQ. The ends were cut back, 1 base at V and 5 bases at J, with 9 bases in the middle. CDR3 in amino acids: CASSLKMRETQYF. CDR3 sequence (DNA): TGCGCCAGCAGCTTGAAGATGCGGGAGACCCAGTACTTC.

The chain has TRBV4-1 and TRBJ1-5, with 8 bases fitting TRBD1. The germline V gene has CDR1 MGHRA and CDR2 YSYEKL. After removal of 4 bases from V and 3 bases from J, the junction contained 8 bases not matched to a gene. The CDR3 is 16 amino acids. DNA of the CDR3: TGCGCCAGCAGCCTATTGGGGACAGGCCCCAATCAGCCCCAGCATTTT. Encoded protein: CASSLLGTGPNQPQHF.

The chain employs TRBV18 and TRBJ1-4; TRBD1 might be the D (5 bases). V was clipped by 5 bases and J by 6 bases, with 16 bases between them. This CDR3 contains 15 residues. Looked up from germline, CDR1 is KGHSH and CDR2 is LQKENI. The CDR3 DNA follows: TGTGCCAGCTCATCAGGCAGGACAAGCTATGAAAAACTGTTTTTT. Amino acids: CASSSGRTSYEKLFF.

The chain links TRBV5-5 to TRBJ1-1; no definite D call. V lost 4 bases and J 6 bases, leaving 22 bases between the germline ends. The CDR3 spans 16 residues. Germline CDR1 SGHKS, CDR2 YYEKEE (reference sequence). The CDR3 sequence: CASSPSFLLLPPEAFF. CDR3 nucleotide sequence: TGTGCCAGCAGCCCCTCCTTTCTACTATTACCCCCTGAAGCTTTCTTT.

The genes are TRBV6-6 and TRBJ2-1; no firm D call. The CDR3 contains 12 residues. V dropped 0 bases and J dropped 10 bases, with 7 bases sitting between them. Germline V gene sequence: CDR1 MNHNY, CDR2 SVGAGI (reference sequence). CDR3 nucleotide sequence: TGTGCCAGCAGTTACTCGAGTTGGGAGCAGTTCTTC. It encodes CASSYSSWEQFF.

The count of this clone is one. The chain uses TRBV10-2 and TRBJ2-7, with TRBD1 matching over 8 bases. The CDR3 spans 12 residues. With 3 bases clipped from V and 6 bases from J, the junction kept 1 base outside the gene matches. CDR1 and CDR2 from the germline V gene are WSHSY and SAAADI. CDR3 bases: TGCGCCAGCAGTGATACAGGGGGCGAGCAGTACTTC. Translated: CASSDTGGEQYF.

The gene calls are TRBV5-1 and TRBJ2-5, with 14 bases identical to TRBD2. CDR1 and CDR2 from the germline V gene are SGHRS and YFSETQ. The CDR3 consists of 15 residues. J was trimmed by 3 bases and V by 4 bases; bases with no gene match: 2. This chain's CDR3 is CASSPTSGGEETQYF. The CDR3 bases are TGCGCCAGCAGCCCGACTAGCGGGGGGGAAGAGACCCAGTACTTC.

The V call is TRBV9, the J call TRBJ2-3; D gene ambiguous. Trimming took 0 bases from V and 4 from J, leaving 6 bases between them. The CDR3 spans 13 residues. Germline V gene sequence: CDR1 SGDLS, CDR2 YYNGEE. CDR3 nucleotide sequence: TGTGCCAGCAGCGTAGTAGAGTCAGATACGCAGTATTTT. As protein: CASSVVESDTQYF.

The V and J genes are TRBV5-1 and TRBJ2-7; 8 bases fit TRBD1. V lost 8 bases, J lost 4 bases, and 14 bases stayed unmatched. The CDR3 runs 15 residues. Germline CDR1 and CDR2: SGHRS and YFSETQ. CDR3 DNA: TGCGCCAGTAATGACGCCGGGACAGGCACTTACGAGCAGTACTTC. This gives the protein CASNDAGTGTYEQYF.